The T cell receptor beta chain under discussion was sequenced for a study of blood T cell repertoires in COVID-19. The wider study: Specimens from acute and convalescent COVID-19 originated in the United States, Italy and Spain.

Produced via immunoSEQ multiplex PCR; TCRdb's table is partial and in-frame only. The sample lists roughly 71,000 clones, about 82% occurring once. Trimming took 5 bases from V and 3 from J, leaving 10 bases between them. Per the germline V gene, CDR1 is LNHDA and CDR2 is SQIVND (reference sequence). This CDR3 has 14 residues. Sample: peripheral blood. This chain links TRBV19 with TRBJ2-2; D remains ambiguous. This clonotype originated in a man aged 50 to 59 with acute or convalescent COVID-19. CDR3 loop: CASSEILDTGELFF. Here the CDR3 DNA reads TGTGCCAGTAGTGAGATTCTGGACACCGGGGAGCTGTTTTTT. Based on the CDR3 plus reference TRBV19 and TRBJ2-2, the full variable domain is DGGITQSPKYLFRKEGQNVTLSCEQNLNHDAMYWYRQDPGQGLRLIYYSQIVNDFQKGDIAEGYSVSREKKESFPLTVTSAQKNPTAFYLCASSEILDTGELFFGEGSRLTVL.